This TCR beta chain is from a study of low-dose radiotherapy and immunotherapy resistance in tumors. Study-level information: Ipilimumab 1 mg/kg every six weeks, together with nivolumab 240 mg every two weeks, was given intravenously to patients. Patients received 300 mg of oral aspirin each day across four cycles, commencing on cycle 1 day 1.

This clonotype has ten or more counts. First-strand cDNA used TRAV- and TRBV-specific primers, covering alpha and beta chains. A roughly 20-cycle PCR with a constant-region primer and V-primer adapter amplified TCRs. TCRdb independently ran MiXCR on the reads; one entry per CDR3 protein. The repertoire includes nearly 95,000 distinct CDR3 sequences, 9.4% of them detected once, and 1% sits in the top ten. Looked up from germline, CDR1 is MDHEN and CDR2 is SYDVKM. V was shortened by 6 bases and J by 3 bases, with 12 bases between the two germline ends. This CDR3 contains 13 residues. Regarding time point: before trial treatment.

The chain couples TRBV28 to TRBJ2-7, with a possible D match to TRBD2 (6 bases). The sample here was PBMCs, taken before treatment. The sequence derives from a male donor with prostate cancer. The DNA of the CDR3 is TGTGCCAGCAGCCCAGGGAGGCTCTACGAGCAGTACTTC. Translation: CASSPGRLYEQYF.